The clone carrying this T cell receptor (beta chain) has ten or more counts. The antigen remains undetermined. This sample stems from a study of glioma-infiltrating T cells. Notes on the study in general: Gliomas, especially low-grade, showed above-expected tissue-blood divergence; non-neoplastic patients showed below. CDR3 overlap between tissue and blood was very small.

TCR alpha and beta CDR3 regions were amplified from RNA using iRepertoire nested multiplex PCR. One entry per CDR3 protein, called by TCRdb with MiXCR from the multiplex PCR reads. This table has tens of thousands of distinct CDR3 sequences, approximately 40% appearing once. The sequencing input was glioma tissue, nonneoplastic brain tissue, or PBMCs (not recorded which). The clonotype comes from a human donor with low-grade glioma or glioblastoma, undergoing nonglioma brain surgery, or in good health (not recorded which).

The DNA of the CDR3 is TGCAGCGTTGAAGGGGACAGAGAATACGAGCAGTACTTC. Protein: CSVEGDREYEQYF. The chain employs TRBV29-1 and TRBJ2-7, with 7 bases matching TRBD1. The CDR3 spans 13 residues. Germline V gene sequence: CDR1 SQVTM, CDR2 ANQGSEA. The J segment lost 4 bases and the V segment lost 1 base, leaving 4 bases of the junction unmatched.